This TCR beta chain emerged from a study of early T cells in non-severe SARS-CoV-2 infection. This clonotype was detected only a few times. One junction end does not reproduce the germline sequence, and a read error may be involved. The protocol attached unique molecular identifiers to individual cDNA molecules. TCRdb independently ran MiXCR on the 5' RACE reads; one entry per CDR3 protein. The sample contains roughly 70,000 distinct CDR3 sequences, roughly 18% of which appear only once. The CDR3 loop spans 12 amino acids. CDR1 LGHNA and CDR2 YNFKEQ come from the germline V gene. The source material was whole blood, sampled at baseline. This chain links TRBV4-2 with TRBJ2-7, with D tentatively TRBD2 (5 bases). This TCR was sampled from an adult who was a healthcare worker with PCR-confirmed SARS-CoV-2 infection or an uninfected control (not recorded which). The CDR3 sequence is CASSQGAGEFHF. The CDR3 nucleotides are TGTGCCAGCAGCCAAGGGGCCGGGGAGTTCCATTTC.